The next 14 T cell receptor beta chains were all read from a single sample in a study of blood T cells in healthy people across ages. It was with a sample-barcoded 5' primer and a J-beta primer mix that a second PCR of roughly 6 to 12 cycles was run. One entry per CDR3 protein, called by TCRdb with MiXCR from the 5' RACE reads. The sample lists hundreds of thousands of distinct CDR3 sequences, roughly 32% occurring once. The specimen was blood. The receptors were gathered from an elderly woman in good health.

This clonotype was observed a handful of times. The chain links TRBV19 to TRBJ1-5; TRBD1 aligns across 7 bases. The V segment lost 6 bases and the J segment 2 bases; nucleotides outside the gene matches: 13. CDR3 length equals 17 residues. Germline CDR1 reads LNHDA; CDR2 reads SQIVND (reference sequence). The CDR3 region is CASSQLQGMAGNQPQHF. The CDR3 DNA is TGTGCCAGTAGCCAACTACAGGGGATGGCTGGCAATCAGCCCCAGCATTTT.

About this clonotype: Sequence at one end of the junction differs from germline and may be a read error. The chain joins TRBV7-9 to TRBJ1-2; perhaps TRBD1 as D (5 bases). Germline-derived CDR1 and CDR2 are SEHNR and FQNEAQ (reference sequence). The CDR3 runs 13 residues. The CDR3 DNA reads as TGTGCCAGCAGCTCATTTTGGGGCTATGGTTACACCTTC. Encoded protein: CASSSFWGYGYTF. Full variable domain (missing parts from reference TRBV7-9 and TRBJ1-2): DTGVSQNPRHKITKRGQNVTFRCDPISEHNRLYWYRQTLGQGPEFLTYFQNEAQLEKSRLLSDRFSAERPKGSFSTLEIQRTEQGDSAMYLCASSSFWGYGYTFGSGTRLTVV.

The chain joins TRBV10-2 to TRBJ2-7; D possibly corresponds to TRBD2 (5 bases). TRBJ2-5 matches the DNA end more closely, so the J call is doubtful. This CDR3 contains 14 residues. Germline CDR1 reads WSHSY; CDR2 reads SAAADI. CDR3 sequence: CASRVSLRRETQYF. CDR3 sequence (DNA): TGCGCCAGCAGGGTATCCCTCAGGAGGGAGACCCAGTACTTC.

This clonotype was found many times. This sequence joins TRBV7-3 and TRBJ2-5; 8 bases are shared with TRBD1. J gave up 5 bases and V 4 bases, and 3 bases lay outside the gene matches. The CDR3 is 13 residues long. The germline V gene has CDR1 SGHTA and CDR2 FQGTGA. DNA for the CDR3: TGTGCCAGCAGCTCAGGACAGGGTGAGACCCAGTACTTC. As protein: CASSSGQGETQYF.

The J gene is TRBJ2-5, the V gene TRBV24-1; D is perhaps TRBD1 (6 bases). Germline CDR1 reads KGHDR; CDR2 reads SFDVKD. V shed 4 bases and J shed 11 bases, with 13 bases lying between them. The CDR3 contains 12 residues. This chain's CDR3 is CATSDRGGRQYF. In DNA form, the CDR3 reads TGTGCCACCAGTGACCGTGGGGGCCGACAGTACTTC.

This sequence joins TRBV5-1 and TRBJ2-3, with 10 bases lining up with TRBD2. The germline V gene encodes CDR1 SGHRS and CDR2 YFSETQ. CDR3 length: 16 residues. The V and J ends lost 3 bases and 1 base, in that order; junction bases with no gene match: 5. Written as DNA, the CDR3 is TGCGCCAGCAGCTCCGAGCGGGGGGGAGGCACAGATACGCAGTATTTT. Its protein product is CASSSERGGGTDTQYF.

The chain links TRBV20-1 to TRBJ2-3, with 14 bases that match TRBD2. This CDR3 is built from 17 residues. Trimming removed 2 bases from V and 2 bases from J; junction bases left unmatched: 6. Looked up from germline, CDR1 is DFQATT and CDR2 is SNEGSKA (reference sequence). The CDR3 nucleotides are TGCAGTGCTAGAACCGGGACTAGCGGGGGTCTCACAGATACGCAGTATTTT. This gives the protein CSARTGTSGGLTDTQYF.

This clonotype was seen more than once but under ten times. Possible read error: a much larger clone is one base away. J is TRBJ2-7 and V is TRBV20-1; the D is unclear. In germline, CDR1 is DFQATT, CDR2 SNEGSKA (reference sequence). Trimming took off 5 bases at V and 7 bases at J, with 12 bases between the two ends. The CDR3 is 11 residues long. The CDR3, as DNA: TGCAGTGCTGCCCTGAGAGATGAGCAGTACTTC. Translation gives CSAALRDEQYF.

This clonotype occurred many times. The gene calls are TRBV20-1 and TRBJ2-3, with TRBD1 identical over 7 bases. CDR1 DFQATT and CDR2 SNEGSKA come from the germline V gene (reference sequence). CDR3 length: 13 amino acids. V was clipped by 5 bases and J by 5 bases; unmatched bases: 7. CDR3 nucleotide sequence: TGCAGTGCTCTCGACAGGGACGGAGATACGCAGTATTTT. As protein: CSALDRDGDTQYF.

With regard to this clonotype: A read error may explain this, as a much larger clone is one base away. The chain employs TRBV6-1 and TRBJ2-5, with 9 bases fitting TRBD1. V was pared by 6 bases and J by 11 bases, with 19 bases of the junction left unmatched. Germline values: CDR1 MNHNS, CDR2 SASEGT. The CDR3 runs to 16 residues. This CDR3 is CASRRVGTGPTYGQYF. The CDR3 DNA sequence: TGTGCCAGCAGGCGGGTTGGGACAGGGCCGACCTACGGGCAGTACTTC.

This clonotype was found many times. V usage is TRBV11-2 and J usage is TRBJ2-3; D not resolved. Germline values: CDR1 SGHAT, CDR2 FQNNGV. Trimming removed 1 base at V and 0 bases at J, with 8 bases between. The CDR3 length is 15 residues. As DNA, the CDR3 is TGTGCCAGCAGCTTAGTCCAGCCTAGCACAGATACGCAGTATTTT. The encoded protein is CASSLVQPSTDTQYF.

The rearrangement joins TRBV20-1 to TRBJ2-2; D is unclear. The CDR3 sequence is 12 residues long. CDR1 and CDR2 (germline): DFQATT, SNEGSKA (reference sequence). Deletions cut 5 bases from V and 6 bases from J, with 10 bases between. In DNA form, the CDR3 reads TGCAGTGCTCCCTCCCCCGCCGGGGAGCTGTTTTTT. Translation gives CSAPSPAGELFF.

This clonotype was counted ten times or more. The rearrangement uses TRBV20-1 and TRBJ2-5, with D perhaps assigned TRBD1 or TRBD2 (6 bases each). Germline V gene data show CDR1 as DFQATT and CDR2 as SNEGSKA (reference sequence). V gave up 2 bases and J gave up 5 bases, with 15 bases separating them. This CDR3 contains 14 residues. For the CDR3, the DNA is TGCAGTGCTAGATATGAGGGGGGCGACGAGACCCAGTACTTC. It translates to CSARYEGGDETQYF.

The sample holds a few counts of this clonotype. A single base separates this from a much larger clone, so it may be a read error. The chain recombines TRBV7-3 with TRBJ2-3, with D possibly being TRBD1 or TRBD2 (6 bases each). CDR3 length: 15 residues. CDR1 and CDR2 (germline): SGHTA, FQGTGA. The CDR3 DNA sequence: TGTGCCAGCAGCTTCTCGGGGGCGCTTACAGATGCGCAGTATTTT. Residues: CASSFSGALTDAQYF.